A single sample is the source of the 10 T cell receptor beta chains below, sequenced in a study of blood T cell repertoires in COVID-19. Produced via immunoSEQ multiplex PCR; TCRdb's table is partial and in-frame only. The sample carries 210,000 or so clones, 88% recorded once. Sequencing was performed on peripheral blood. The receptors shown here come from a woman aged 40-49 years who had recovered from COVID-19.

With regard to this clone: Relative to the germline gene, one junction end is altered; a read error may explain this. The chain couples TRBV6-2 or TRBV6-3 to TRBJ2-7; D gene unclear. The CDR3 has 18 residues. Looked up from germline, CDR1 is MNHEY and CDR2 is SVGEGT. CDR3 nucleotides: TGTGCCAGCAGATACTCGAGGTTGAGTCCGTCAGACTCCTACGAGCAGTACTTC. This sequence encodes CASRYSRLSPSDSYEQYF.

This chain joins TRBV7-9 and TRBJ2-1; the match to TRBD2 covers 8 bases. The CDR3 totals 16 residues. Germline V gene data show CDR1 as SEHNR and CDR2 as FQNEAQ (reference sequence). V shed 1 base and J 6 bases; nucleotides not matched to a gene: 8. Here the CDR3 DNA reads TGTGCCAGCAGCTTAGGCTCCGGGCTAGCGGGCAATGAGCAGTTCTTC. Translation: CASSLGSGLAGNEQFF.

The J gene is TRBJ2-3, the V gene TRBV18; D might be TRBD1 (6 bases). Per germline, CDR1 KGHSH and CDR2 LQKENI. The germline V and J ends were trimmed by 2 bases and 6 bases, with 9 bases remaining between them. The CDR3 has 13 residues. CDR3 region: CASSPNREDTQYF. The DNA for the CDR3 is TGTGCCAGCTCACCAAACAGGGAGGATACGCAGTATTTT.

The chain joins TRBV5-1 to TRBJ2-7; TRBD1 matches 8 bases. CDR3 length equals 15 residues. The germline V gene encodes CDR1 SGHRS and CDR2 YFSETQ. Trimming took 0 bases from V and 4 from J; bases not matched to a gene: 6. In nucleotides, the CDR3 is TGCGCCAGCAGCTTGGGGGCAGGGGGCGCTTACGAGCAGTACTTC. Translation gives CASSLGAGGAYEQYF.

The rearrangement links TRBV30 to TRBJ1-1; D remains unclear. This CDR3 comprises 14 residues. V lost 4 bases and J lost 0, with 12 bases in between. The V gene's germline CDR1 is GTSNPN and CDR2 SVGIG (reference sequence). CDR3 coding DNA: TGTGCCTGGACCTCCCCGAACATGAACACTGAAGCTTTCTTT. The encoded protein is CAWTSPNMNTEAFF.

The chain recombines TRBV27 with TRBJ1-1; no clear D. V dropped 1 base and J dropped 1 base, with 4 bases sitting between them. The germline CDR1 and CDR2 sequences are MNHEY and SMNVEV (reference sequence). CDR3 length equals 13 residues. The CDR3 here is CASSLYGNTEAFF. DNA for the CDR3: TGTGCCAGCAGTTTATACGGGAACACTGAAGCTTTCTTT.

This sequence joins TRBV3-1 (or the pseudogene TRBV3-2) and TRBJ2-5; TRBD1 might be the D (6 bases). Germline-derived CDR1 and CDR2 are LGHDT and YNNKEL (reference sequence). The CDR3 loop spans 14 amino acids. The V and J ends lost 7 bases and 5 bases respectively, with 17 bases between them. CDR3 amino acids: CASILRGAIETQYF. The CDR3 coding sequence is TGTGCCAGCATTCTCAGGGGTGCCATCGAGACCCAGTACTTC.

The rearrangement links TRBV6-5 to TRBJ2-7; the D is unclear. Germline lookup yields CDR1 MNHEY and CDR2 SVGAGI. This CDR3 comprises 14 residues. Trimming left V 6 bases short and J 0 bases short, with 12 bases between. The CDR3 sequence is CASRVTASSYEQYF. The DNA of the CDR3 is TGTGCCAGCAGAGTGACCGCTAGCTCCTACGAGCAGTACTTC.

The chain is built from TRBV30 and TRBJ2-7; 12 bases fit TRBD2. CDR1 and CDR2 (germline): GTSNPN, SVGIG (reference sequence). The CDR3 spans 17 residues. The V gene end was trimmed by 0 bases and the J gene end by 7 bases; junction bases not matched to a gene: 13. The CDR3 bases are TGTGCCTGGAGTGTACTGGGGAATCTAGCGGGAGGGGGGGAGCAGTACTTC. Protein: CAWSVLGNLAGGGEQYF.

J is TRBJ2-7 and V is TRBV18; D is perhaps TRBD1 (6 bases). The CDR3 spans 16 residues. CDR1 and CDR2 from the germline V gene are KGHSH and LQKENI. The ends were cut back, 4 bases at V and 2 bases at J, with 18 bases in the middle. CDR3 sequence reads: CASSRMVEQGAYEQYF. CDR3 DNA sequence: TGTGCCAGCTCACGTATGGTGGAACAGGGTGCCTACGAGCAGTACTTC.